This T cell receptor beta chain is from a study of PD-1 blockade in classical Hodgkin lymphoma. Assay used: immunoSEQ multiplex PCR; TCRdb lists only in-frame clones, some missing. The sample includes 9,500 to 14,000 clones, around 82% seen only once; the top ten take about 38%. There are 17 residues in the CDR3. The V segment lost 0 bases and the J segment 3 bases; nucleotides outside the gene matches: 6. Germline V gives CDR1 SGHRS, CDR2 YFSETQ. Relapse after autologous stem cell transplantation occurred in every patient, and brentuximab vedotin exposure varied. After thawing, PBMCs were subjected to magnetic negative selection to isolate CD8+ T cells.

V gene TRBV5-1 combines with J gene TRBJ2-4; TRBD1 agrees at 10 bases. Sequencing used CD8+ T cells from blood, obtained at baseline. This TCR was recovered from a human donor with classical Hodgkin lymphoma. CDR3 sequence: CASSLAGTGAHKNIQYF. The CDR3 coding sequence is TGCGCCAGCAGCTTGGCCGGGACAGGGGCCCACAAAAACATTCAGTACTTC. Variable domain in full (rest from reference TRBV5-1 and TRBJ2-4): KAGVTQTPRYLIKTRGQQVTLSCSPISGHRSVSWYQQTPGQGLQFLFEYFSETQRNKGNFPGRFSGRQFSNSRSEMNVSTLELGDSALYLCASSLAGTGAHKNIQYFGAGTRLSVL.